One sample yielded the 29 T cell receptor beta chains listed below, sequenced in a study of blood T cell repertoires in COVID-19. Profiled with immunoSEQ multiplex PCR; TCRdb holds only in-frame clones, not every one. The data contain roughly 200,000 clones, roughly 84% of them seen just once; the ten biggest clones take up around 27%. The specimen was peripheral blood. The origin of the receptors is a man aged 35-49 years with acute or convalescent COVID-19.

This chain links TRBV7-2 with TRBJ2-5; TRBD1 might be the D (5 bases). V was cut by 1 base and J by 5 bases, with 14 bases left in between. Germline loops: CDR1 SGHTA, CDR2 FQGNSA. The length of the CDR3 is 15 residues. Here the CDR3 DNA reads TGTGCCAGCAGCTTAGGCGGCAGGGCACACGAGACCCAGTACTTC. Its translation is CASSLGGRAHETQYF.

V gene TRBV7-2 combines with J gene TRBJ1-3; 8 positions agree with TRBD1. Trimming took 4 bases from V and 4 from J; bases not matched to a gene: 9. This CDR3 is built from 16 residues. Germline CDR1 SGHTA, CDR2 FQGNSA. CDR3 amino acids: CASSYSSGGAGNTIYF. The CDR3 bases are TGTGCCAGCAGCTACTCATCAGGGGGCGCCGGAAACACCATATATTTT.

The rearrangement links TRBV18 to TRBJ1-3; weak D call: TRBD1 (5 bases). CDR1 is KGHSH, CDR2 LQKENI, per germline. CDR3 length equals 16 residues. Trimming took off 3 bases at V and 1 base at J, with 13 bases between the two ends. The CDR3, as DNA: TGTGCCAGCTCACCTAGCCAGGGAGGTTCTGGAAACACCATATATTTT. Translating gives CASSPSQGGSGNTIYF.

This chain connects TRBV11-3 to TRBJ2-7; D unclear. This CDR3 spans 13 amino acids. Trimming took off 5 bases at V and 0 bases at J, with 8 bases between the two ends. Germline lookup yields CDR1 SGHNT and CDR2 YENEEA. The CDR3 nucleotides are TGTGCCAGCAGCAAGTCTAGCTCCTACGAGCAGTACTTC. It codes for CASSKSSSYEQYF.

CDR3 protein: CSVERRGNSQDTIYF. The CDR3 DNA reads TGCAGCGTTGAGAGACGGGGGAATAGCCAAGACACCATATATTTT. The J gene is TRBJ1-3, the V gene TRBV29-1, with TRBD1 as a possible D gene (5 bases). Germline V lookup: CDR1 SQVTM, CDR2 ANQGSEA. The CDR3 has 15 amino acids. V gave up 3 bases and J gave up 8 bases, with 20 bases separating them.

The chain couples TRBV7-8 to TRBJ2-7; weak D call: TRBD2 (6 bases). Trimming removed 7 bases from V and 6 bases from J, with 16 bases in between. CDR1 is SGHVS and CDR2 is FQNEAQ in the germline V gene. The length of the CDR3 is 13 residues. The CDR3 reads CASKTSEVSEQYF. CDR3 nucleotide sequence: TGTGCCAGCAAGACTAGTGAAGTCTCCGAGCAGTACTTC.

The genes are TRBV19 and TRBJ1-4, with D maybe TRBD1 (5 bases). The CDR3 is 14 residues long. The germline V and J ends were trimmed by 7 bases and 8 bases, with 17 bases remaining between them. CDR1 LNHDA and CDR2 SQIVND come from the germline V gene (reference sequence). In DNA form, the CDR3 reads TGTGCCAGTACAAGCTTTCGACCAGGGGAAAAACTGTTTTTT. Translated, it gives CASTSFRPGEKLFF.

The J gene is TRBJ1-4, the V gene TRBV3-1 (or the pseudogene TRBV3-2); D perhaps matches TRBD1 (5 bases). V was pared by 1 base and J by 8 bases, with 17 bases between. This CDR3 contains 16 residues. Germline assignment: CDR1 LGHDT and CDR2 YNNKEL (reference sequence). DNA for the CDR3: TGTGCCAGCAGCCAAGCCCGGCCCGGGGGGTCGGAAAAACTGTTTTTT. This translates into CASSQARPGGSEKLFF.

This chain joins TRBV12-3 or TRBV12-4 and TRBJ1-1; no reliable D call. Trimming removed 6 bases at V and 7 bases at J, with 12 bases between. The CDR3 extends over 12 amino acids. DNA of the CDR3: TGTGCCAGCAGCGCCTTTCGGGGTGAAGCTTTCTTT. Translating gives CASSAFRGEAFF.

The genes are TRBV12-5 and TRBJ2-1; D remains ambiguous. V dropped 1 base and J dropped 7 bases, with 5 bases sitting between them. Germline-derived CDR1 and CDR2 are LGHNT and FRNRAP. The CDR3 covers 12 residues. The CDR3 reads CASGLGLNEQFF. In DNA form, the CDR3 reads TGTGCTAGTGGTTTGGGGCTTAATGAGCAGTTCTTC.

The chain has TRBV18 and TRBJ1-2; no definite D call. Germline V lookup: CDR1 KGHSH, CDR2 LQKENI. V lost 6 bases and J lost 4, with 15 bases in between. The CDR3 length is 14 residues. The CDR3 sequence is CASSVTDNPYGYTF. DNA of the CDR3: TGTGCCAGCTCGGTGACCGACAACCCCTATGGCTACACCTTC. The variable domain in full, with the rest retrieved from reference TRBV18 and TRBJ1-2, is NAGVMQNPRHLVRRRGQEARLRCSPMKGHSHVYWYRQLPEEGLKFMVYLQKENIIDESGMPKERFSAEFPKEGPSILRIQQVVRGDSAAYFCASSVTDNPYGYTFGSGTRLTVV.

This chain joins TRBV3-1 (or the pseudogene TRBV3-2) and TRBJ2-1, with 15 bases lining up with TRBD2. CDR1 is LGHDT and CDR2 is YNNKEL in the germline V gene (reference sequence). Losses at the gene ends were 4 bases for V and 1 base for J; bases not matched to a gene: 14. The CDR3 runs 21 residues. The CDR3 protein is CASSLPGLAGGPTRSYNEQFF. CDR3 DNA sequence: TGTGCCAGCAGCCTCCCGGGACTAGCGGGAGGCCCCACCCGTTCCTACAATGAGCAGTTCTTC.

This chain links TRBV7-7 with TRBJ2-3; possible D gene TRBD2, 6 bases. The CDR3 is 14 amino acids. Trimming removed 2 bases at V and 2 bases at J, with 8 bases between. Germline CDR1 reads SSHAT; CDR2 reads FNYEAQ (reference sequence). The CDR3 sequence is CASSLSGLTDTQYF. The CDR3 DNA is TGTGCCAGCAGCTTAAGCGGGCTCACAGATACGCAGTATTTT.

The chain is built from TRBV29-1 and TRBJ2-5; D might be TRBD2 (6 bases). Germline V gives CDR1 SQVTM, CDR2 ANQGSEA. The CDR3 contains 11 residues. Trimming took off 3 bases at V and 8 bases at J, with 10 bases between the two ends. The CDR3 nucleotides are TGCAGCGTTGACGTCGGGAGCACCCAGTACTTC. It yields the protein CSVDVGSTQYF.

J is TRBJ1-4 and V is TRBV18; D is unresolved. Germline CDR1 and CDR2: KGHSH and LQKENI. The CDR3 has 17 residues. Deletions cut 1 base from V and 6 bases from J, with 18 bases between. CDR3 amino acids: CASSPRSDRQGDEKLFF. The CDR3 coding sequence is TGTGCCAGCTCACCACGAAGCGACCGGCAAGGTGATGAAAAACTGTTTTTT.

The V call is TRBV9, the J call TRBJ2-5, with D uncertain. The CDR3 is 13 amino acids. V lost 0 bases and J 5 bases, leaving 8 bases between the germline ends. Germline loops: CDR1 SGDLS, CDR2 YYNGEE. The CDR3 coding sequence is TGTGCCAGCAGCGTAGGCGGTTACGAGACCCAGTACTTC. It yields the protein CASSVGGYETQYF.

The chain is built from TRBV19 and TRBJ2-1; possibly TRBD2 for D (6 bases). V was clipped by 5 bases and J by 4 bases, with 9 bases between them. The germline V gene encodes CDR1 LNHDA and CDR2 SQIVND (reference sequence). This CDR3 is built from 13 residues. The DNA of the CDR3 is TGTGCCAGTAGTGCCGGGGGTTACAATGAGCAGTTCTTC. This encodes CASSAGGYNEQFF.

This clone was seen only once. The chain has TRBV5-5 and TRBJ2-7; TRBD2 aligns across 13 bases. This CDR3 region has 14 residues. Germline CDR1 SGHKS, CDR2 YYEKEE (reference sequence). J gave up 9 bases and V 4 bases, and 7 bases lay outside the gene matches. The CDR3 DNA reads TGTGCCAGCAGCCACGGGACTAGCGGGAACGGGCAGTACTTC. Translated, it gives CASSHGTSGNGQYF.

The genes are TRBV19 and TRBJ2-5; D remains unclear. Germline CDR1 reads LNHDA; CDR2 reads SQIVND (reference sequence). Trimming stripped 2 bases from V and 5 bases from J, with 9 bases between. This CDR3 comprises 13 residues. The CDR3 loop is CASSISPLETQYF. As DNA, the CDR3 is TGTGCCAGTAGTATAAGCCCTCTGGAGACCCAGTACTTC.

CDR3 residues: CASSLAGRGYGYTF. Written as DNA, the CDR3 is TGTGCCAGCAGCTTGGCGGGCAGGGGATACGGCTACACCTTC. The chain links TRBV5-4 to TRBJ1-2; weak D call: TRBD1 (6 bases). Germline V gene sequence: CDR1 SGHNT, CDR2 YYREEE (reference sequence). There are 14 residues in the CDR3. V was pared by 0 bases and J by 8 bases, with 14 bases between.

The chain has TRBV11-2 and TRBJ1-5, with 10 bases that match TRBD1. CDR1 SGHAT and CDR2 FQNNGV come from the germline V gene. The CDR3 sequence is 15 residues long. V shed 4 bases and J 4 bases; nucleotides not matched to a gene: 4. CDR3 DNA sequence: TGTGCCAGCAGCTCGGGACAGGGGAGAAATCAGCCCCAGCATTTT. Protein sequence: CASSSGQGRNQPQHF.

This clone has just one count. This chain uses TRBV5-1 with TRBJ1-4, with D unresolved. The CDR3 is 14 residues long. V was shortened by 4 bases and J by 4 bases, with 11 bases between the two germline ends. The germline V gene has CDR1 SGHRS and CDR2 YFSETQ. The CDR3 here is CASSPGGSNEKLFF. The CDR3 DNA reads as TGCGCCAGCAGCCCCGGAGGGAGTAATGAAAAACTGTTTTTT.

This sequence joins TRBV3-1 (or the pseudogene TRBV3-2) and TRBJ2-1; 7 positions agree with TRBD2. The V segment lost 4 bases and the J segment 9 bases; nucleotides outside the gene matches: 9. The CDR3 sequence is 14 residues long. The germline gives CDR1 LGHDT, CDR2 YNNKEL (reference sequence). CDR3 protein: CASSPFFRGGEQFF. CDR3 DNA: TGTGCCAGCAGCCCATTCTTCCGCGGGGGTGAGCAGTTCTTC.

This clone has only one observation. J is TRBJ1-6 and V is TRBV6-2 or TRBV6-3; the match to TRBD1 covers 9 bases. V lost 6 bases, J lost 8 bases, and 8 bases stayed unmatched. This CDR3 region has 15 residues. Germline V gene sequence: CDR1 MNHEY, CDR2 SVGEGT. This chain's CDR3 is CASSRRDRAHSPLHF. Written as DNA, the CDR3 is TGTGCCAGCAGCCGCCGGGACAGGGCGCATTCACCCCTCCACTTT.

This clone was seen just once. V is TRBV4-1 and J is TRBJ2-6; a possible D gene is TRBD1 (6 bases). The germline gives CDR1 MGHRA, CDR2 YSYEKL. CDR3 length: 17 residues. V gave up 1 base and J gave up 0 bases, with 10 bases separating them. The CDR3 DNA reads TGCGCCAGCAGCCAAGGACAGGTCTACTCTGGGGCCAACGTCCTGACTTTC. This codes for CASSQGQVYSGANVLTF.

The chain uses TRBV11-2 and TRBJ2-1; TRBD1 is a possible D gene (5 bases). Per germline, CDR1 SGHAT and CDR2 FQNNGV. The CDR3 runs to 14 residues. The V end was cut by 2 bases, the J end by 9 bases, with 14 bases between. The CDR3: CASSLPPGNSEQFF. In nucleotides, the CDR3 is TGTGCCAGCAGCTTACCCCCAGGGAATAGTGAGCAGTTCTTC. Variable domain in full (rest from reference TRBV11-2 and TRBJ2-1): EAGVAQSPRYKIIEKRQSVAFWCNPISGHATLYWYQQILGQGPKLLIQFQNNGVVDDSQLPKDRFSAERLKGVDSTLKIQPAKLEDSAVYLCASSLPPGNSEQFFGPGTRLTVL.

This sequence joins TRBV5-1 and TRBJ1-1; D remains ambiguous. The germline V gene encodes CDR1 SGHRS and CDR2 YFSETQ. V lost 3 bases, J lost 1 base, and 7 bases lay in between. The CDR3 is made up of 13 amino acids. The DNA for the CDR3 is TGCGCCAGCAGCTATGTATGGAACACTGAAGCTTTCTTT. It encodes CASSYVWNTEAFF.

Only one count was recorded for this clone. The genes are TRBV23-1 and TRBJ1-5; TRBD1 agrees at 7 bases. TRBV23-1 qualifies as an ORF whose function is uncertain. This CDR3 has 15 amino acids. The trim removed 4 bases at V and 5 bases at J, leaving 8 bases unmatched. The CDR3 DNA reads as TGCGCCAGCAGTCCGGGGACAGTTGGTCATCAGCCCCAGCATTTT. Amino acids: CASSPGTVGHQPQHF.

V usage is TRBV27 and J usage is TRBJ1-2; 7 bases line up with TRBD1. This CDR3 has 15 amino acids. CDR1 MNHEY and CDR2 SMNVEV come from the germline V gene (reference sequence). After removal of 5 bases from V and 3 bases from J, the junction contained 9 bases not matched to a gene. The CDR3 DNA sequence: TGTGCCAGCAGTACACGGACAGGAGGCCACTATGGCTACACCTTC. This gives the protein CASSTRTGGHYGYTF.